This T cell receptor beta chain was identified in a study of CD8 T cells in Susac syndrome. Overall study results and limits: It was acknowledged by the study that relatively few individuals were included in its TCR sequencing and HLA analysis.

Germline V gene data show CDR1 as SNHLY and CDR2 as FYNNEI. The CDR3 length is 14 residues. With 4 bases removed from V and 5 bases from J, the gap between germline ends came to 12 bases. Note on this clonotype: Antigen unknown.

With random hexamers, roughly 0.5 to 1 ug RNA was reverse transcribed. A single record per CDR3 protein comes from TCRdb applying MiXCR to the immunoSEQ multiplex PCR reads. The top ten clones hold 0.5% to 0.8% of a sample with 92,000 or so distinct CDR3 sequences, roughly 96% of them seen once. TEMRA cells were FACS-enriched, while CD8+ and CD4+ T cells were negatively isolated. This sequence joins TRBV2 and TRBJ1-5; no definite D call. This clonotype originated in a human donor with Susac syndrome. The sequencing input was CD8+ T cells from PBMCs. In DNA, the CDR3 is TGTGCCAGCAGTGGAAGGACGTCCGATCAGCCCCAGCATTTT. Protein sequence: CASSGRTSDQPQHF.